One and the same sample provided the 12 T cell receptor beta chains below, sequenced in a study of beta chain features in type 1 diabetes. Reverse transcribing all isolated RNA meant expressed TCRB transcripts were sequenced. Sequenced by immunoSEQ multiplex PCR; TCRdb stores in-frame clones only, minus some. The sample contains around 300,000 clones, approximately 8% of which appear only once. Input material: central memory CD4+ T cells from blood. The receptors here all came from a woman aged 18-35 years in good health.

This clone was detected a few times. This chain uses TRBV7-2 with TRBJ1-2; D remains unclear. Germline-derived CDR1 and CDR2 are SGHTA and FQGNSA. CDR3 length equals 14 residues. Trimming removed 3 bases from V and 2 bases from J, with 10 bases in between. CDR3: CASSFDIGNYGYTF. For the CDR3, the DNA is TGTGCCAGCAGCTTCGACATCGGGAACTATGGCTACACCTTC.

The gene calls are TRBV9 and TRBJ2-2; D perhaps matches TRBD2 (6 bases). Trimming left V 4 bases short and J 6 bases short, with 16 bases between. This CDR3 comprises 15 residues. Germline V gives CDR1 SGDLS, CDR2 YYNGEE. CDR3 in DNA: TGTGCCAGCAGCCCCCGGCCTAGCGACGCCGGGGAGCTGTTTTTT. It codes for CASSPRPSDAGELFF.

A note on this clone: This CDR3 is also generated by other DNA sequences in the sample. This chain links TRBV7-3 with TRBJ2-1; 9 nucleotides match TRBD2. Germline V CDR1 and CDR2: SGHTA, FQGTGA. J lost 6 bases, V lost 2 bases, and 5 bases had no gene match. The CDR3 consists of 15 residues. In nucleotides, the CDR3 is TGTGCCAGCAGCTTAGCGGGAGGGCCTGGCAATGAGCAGTTCTTC. Its protein product is CASSLAGGPGNEQFF.

This clone was counted between two and nine times. This rearrangement joins TRBV30 to TRBJ2-7, with D possibly TRBD2 on 6 matching bases. V lost 0 bases to trimming and J lost 2 bases, with 17 bases between them. This CDR3 comprises 16 residues. Germline V gene sequence: CDR1 GTSNPN, CDR2 SVGIG (reference sequence). The chain's CDR3 is CAWSVQTRGTPYEQYV. The DNA of the CDR3 is TGTGCCTGGAGTGTACAGACGCGGGGAACTCCCTACGAGCAGTACGTC.

This chain links TRBV19 with TRBJ2-5; D unresolved. V was clipped by 10 bases and J by 0 bases, with 30 bases between them. Looked up from germline, CDR1 is LNHDA and CDR2 is SQIVND (reference sequence). This CDR3 has 19 residues. CDR3 sequence: CATSNRPEAPHVYQETQYF. The CDR3 DNA reads as TGTGCCACCAGCAACAGACCCGAGGCGCCACACGTGTACCAAGAGACCCAGTACTTC.

CDR3 nucleotides: TGTGCCAGCCTCCTCTCCCAGGTACATGAGCAGTTCTTC. This gives the protein CASLLSQVHEQFF. The chain combines TRBV16 with TRBJ2-1; no clear D. The CDR3 is 13 amino acids. Germline values: CDR1 KGHSY, CDR2 FQNENV. V was clipped by 8 bases and J by 8 bases, with 16 bases between them.

This clone was recorded a few times. The rearrangement uses TRBV28 and TRBJ2-1, with TRBD2 as a possible D gene (6 bases). CDR1 and CDR2 (germline): MDHEN, SYDVKM. The CDR3 has 15 amino acids. V shed 5 bases and J shed 4 bases, with 15 bases lying between them. Written as DNA, the CDR3 is TGTGCCAGCAGTCCCCTGGCGGGGAGATACAATGAGCAGTTCTTC. Translating it yields CASSPLAGRYNEQFF.

V is TRBV4-2 and J is TRBJ1-2; D may be TRBD1 (5 bases). The V gene lost 0 bases and the J gene lost 10 bases, with 6 bases spanning the gap. The CDR3 runs to 11 residues. Germline lookup yields CDR1 LGHNA and CDR2 YNFKEQ. The CDR3 sequence is CASSQEGVYTF. The CDR3 DNA is TGTGCCAGCAGCCAAGAAGGGGTCTACACCTTC.

The chain recombines TRBV7-2 with TRBJ2-5; TRBD2 matches 7 bases. The V and J ends lost 7 bases and 9 bases, in that order; junction bases with no gene match: 17. Germline V gene data show CDR1 as SGHTA and CDR2 as FQGNSA. The CDR3 sequence is 15 residues long. DNA of the CDR3: TGTGCCAGCACCCAACGGGGGGATGGAGGGTTGCCCCAGTACTTC. Its protein product is CASTQRGDGGLPQYF.

The genes are TRBV19 and TRBJ2-5, with D possibly TRBD2 on 5 matching bases. The CDR3 covers 16 residues. Trimming cost V 6 bases and J 5 bases, with 22 bases left between them. Germline V gives CDR1 LNHDA, CDR2 SQIVND (reference sequence). The CDR3: CASSSAGRAAEETQYF. For the CDR3, the DNA is TGTGCCAGTAGCTCGGCGGGTCGAGCTGCGGAGGAGACCCAGTACTTC.

This chain links TRBV9 with TRBJ1-3; 7 nucleotides align to TRBD1. V dropped 4 bases and J dropped 2; count of bases not matched to a gene: 6. The germline V gene has CDR1 SGDLS and CDR2 YYNGEE. CDR3 length equals 15 residues. The CDR3 DNA follows: TGTGCCAGCAGCCCACAGGGGAGCGCTGGAAACACCATATATTTT. Translating it yields CASSPQGSAGNTIYF.

The gene calls are TRBV6-5 and TRBJ1-2; D gene uncertain. The CDR3 sequence is 13 residues long. CDR1 is MNHEY and CDR2 is SVGAGI in the germline V gene. V lost 10 bases, J lost 4 bases, and 16 bases lay in between. This CDR3 is CAINTAVGYGYTF. CDR3 in DNA: TGTGCCATCAACACGGCAGTGGGCTATGGCTACACCTTC.